The T cell receptor (beta chain) described here comes from a study of T cells after yellow fever vaccination (dated by TCRdb to the late 2010s). General notes on the study: The SMART-Seq v4 Ultra Low Input RNA kit was used to prepare libraries from fractions with low cell numbers. To track T-cell clones before and after primary and booster YFV17D yellow fever vaccination, bulk TCR alpha and beta repertoires were sequenced longitudinally. The cohort comprised two healthy male donors, one aged 18 to 30 and one aged 30 to 40 years. Blood was collected at multiple timepoints before and after primary and secondary immunization, and bulk PBMC replicates and cell subsets were isolated.

Reading the label with the study, this specimen's treatment or condition is: live attenuated yellow fever vaccine strain. At every blood-draw timepoint, two biological replicates of bulk PBMCs were collected. PBMCs were isolated from peripheral blood using a standard Ficoll-Paque protocol. TriZol was used to extract RNA from bulk PBMCs, CD4 and CD8 fractions, and dextramer-positive and dextramer-negative fractions. TCR cDNA was made using 5'RACE template switching, a step that added a universal primer site and unique molecular identifiers. cDNA synthesis was primed from both the TCR alpha and TCR beta constant segments. Two PCR steps were used to amplify libraries, with sample barcodes and sequencing adapters being added in the second step. Sequencing of libraries was performed on Illumina HiSeq 2500 (2x100 bp) or NovaSeq (2x150 bp). The original pipeline was this. MIGEC handled demultiplexing of reads and collapsing into UMI consensus sequences, while MiXCR performed V(D)J alignment. Vaccine-responding clonotypes were identified with edgeR using replicate PBMC samples, with FDR below 0.01 and a log2 fold change above 5 up to day 15 being required. CD4 or CD8 identity was assigned to each bulk clonotype according to whether the clonotype was present at higher abundance in the sequenced CD4 repertoire or the sequenced CD8 repertoire. The raw public data were reprocessed by TCRdb itself: fastp quality trimming at Q25, MiXCR clonotype calling, in-frame beta chains only. Identical CDR3 protein sequences are pooled into one entry, listed with their most common genes and DNA. These V and J calls originate from TCRdb's pipeline instead of the authors' own analysis. Present in this sample are hundreds of thousands of distinct CDR3 sequences, about 13% of which were seen just once. In total, the top ten clones hold around 15% of the sample.

Of note for this clonotype: The antigen this receptor binds is unknown. Within one base of it there is no much larger clone, and no base qualities were kept.

Broader findings and caveats from the paper: Computational filtering was required because FACS-sorted repertoires could contain abundant contaminating clonotypes from the bulk population. Most clones expanded after primary vaccination (approximately 96% of CD4 and roughly 90% of CD8) were re-detected after the booster, suggesting that broad memory maintenance occurred. Because only a couple of donors were included in the study, the extent to which the findings can be generalized is limited. A small share of clonotypes was detected in both CD4 and CD8 compartments, with the overlap likely arising from convergent recombination. Compared with the primary T-cell response, the secondary T-cell response was faster but weaker, reaching its peak on day 5 rather than on day 15.

For CDR1 and CDR2, the germline V gene lists LGHNA and YSLEER. From the cysteine through the phenylalanine, the CDR3 covers 17 amino acids. Of all the DNA, just the CDR3 is kept, 51 bases in frame from base 1. Clipping removes 0 bases from V and 5 bases from J, with 8 as the unmatched junction base count. The sequencing here drew on PBMCs, taken on the day of the yellow fever booster vaccination. This chain is built from TRBV4-3 and TRBJ2-5; the central 11 bases match TRBD1. The TCR sequence derives from a man between 25 and 39 years old who received the YFV17D yellow fever vaccine. CDR3 loop: CASSQDGPGTGGETQYF. Read as DNA, the sequence is TGCGCCAGCAGCCAAGACGGACCCGGGACAGGGGGGGAGACCCAGTACTTC.